This entry lists 10 T cell receptor beta chains sequenced from one sample in a study of naive and memory T cell subsets. Both TRBC1 and TRBC2 were covered by a beta constant-region primer of two equimolar oligonucleotides. Four rounds of PCR amplified the ligated cDNA using nested alpha and beta constant-region primers plus SP2. MiXCR, applied by TCRdb to the UMI-ligation and nested PCR reads, yields one record per CDR3 protein. The sample lists 8,500 to 10,000 distinct CDR3 sequences, around 5.5% occurring once. Sequencing used CD4+ TEMRA cells from blood. Regarding subset: effector memory re-expressing CD45RA, CD45RA+ CD27-. These receptors came from a human donor in good health.

This clonotype was recorded many times. The chain combines TRBV4-2 with TRBJ1-1; TRBD1 agrees at 10 bases. V lost 6 bases, J lost 4 bases, and 8 bases stayed unmatched. The CDR3 has 15 amino acids. Germline V gives CDR1 LGHNA, CDR2 YNFKEQ. The CDR3 region has the DNA TGTGCCAGCAGTCCCCGGACAGGGGGAGGCACTGAAGCTTTCTTT. It yields the protein CASSPRTGGGTEAFF.

The V gene is TRBV2, the J gene TRBJ1-6; 7 bases fit TRBD1. V shed 6 bases and J 0 bases; nucleotides not matched to a gene: 5. Germline-derived CDR1 and CDR2 are SNHLY and FYNNEI. The CDR3 covers 16 residues. CDR3 DNA sequence: TGTGCCAGCAGAGGACAGGAGAGCTCCTATAATTCACCCCTCCACTTT. Protein sequence: CASRGQESSYNSPLHF.

The chain's CDR3 is CASSQQGEKLFF. The DNA of the CDR3 is TGCGCCAGCAGCCAACAAGGGGAAAAACTGTTTTTT. V gene TRBV5-1 combines with J gene TRBJ1-4; D not resolved. The CDR3 covers 12 residues. Trimming left V 4 bases short and J 8 bases short, with 9 bases between. Germline assignment: CDR1 SGHRS and CDR2 YFSETQ.

This clonotype has ten or more counts. The rearrangement joins TRBV6-6 to TRBJ1-4, with D tentatively TRBD1 (5 bases). V was clipped by 7 bases and J by 0 bases, with 12 bases between them. The CDR3 spans 15 residues. Germline values: CDR1 MNHNY, CDR2 SVGAGI (reference sequence). CDR3 loop: CASKSQGATNEKLFF. CDR3 DNA sequence: TGTGCCAGCAAAAGTCAGGGTGCAACTAATGAAAAACTGTTTTTT.

This clonotype was recorded many times. The V and J genes are TRBV12-3 or TRBV12-4 and TRBJ2-3; D not resolved. The CDR3 totals 16 residues. Trimming removed 7 bases from V and 0 bases from J, with 17 bases in between. The CDR3 reads CASTPWRSPSTDTQYF. In DNA form, the CDR3 reads TGTGCCAGCACCCCCTGGCGGAGCCCTAGCACAGATACGCAGTATTTT.

The CDR3 DNA sequence: TGTGCCAGCAGTTTATTTGCGAGCAATCAGCCCCAGCATTTT. This codes for CASSLFASNQPQHF. The chain is built from TRBV12-3 or TRBV12-4 and TRBJ1-5; the D is unclear. The V end was cut by 2 bases, the J end by 1 base, with 6 bases between. The CDR3 is 14 residues long.

This clonotype appeared many times. J is TRBJ1-5 and V is TRBV25-1; no definite D call. The germline gives CDR1 MGHDK, CDR2 SYGVNS. The CDR3 length is 12 residues. V lost 3 bases and J lost 4, with 4 bases in between. Here the CDR3 DNA reads TGTGCCAGCAGTGAGGGGAATCAGCCCCAGCATTTT. Its translation: CASSEGNQPQHF.

This clonotype came up a few times. This chain uses TRBV20-1 with TRBJ2-7; D perhaps matches TRBD2 (6 bases). V was trimmed by 1 base and J by 4 bases, leaving 17 bases between them. The CDR3 totals 15 residues. The germline V gene has CDR1 DFQATT and CDR2 SNEGSKA (reference sequence). The CDR3 here is CSARVSGSDKYEQYF. Here the CDR3 DNA reads TGCAGTGCTAGAGTGTCCGGGAGCGACAAGTACGAGCAGTACTTC.

This clonotype was counted many times. This rearrangement joins TRBV6-6 to TRBJ1-2; D is ambiguous. CDR1 MNHNY and CDR2 SVGAGI come from the germline V gene (reference sequence). This CDR3 contains 14 residues. The germline V and J ends were trimmed by 5 bases and 4 bases, with 14 bases remaining between them. The CDR3 here is CASSADASGYGYTF. Here the CDR3 DNA reads TGTGCCAGCAGTGCAGACGCTTCTGGCTATGGCTACACCTTC.

This clonotype appeared many times. The chain is built from TRBV4-1 and TRBJ1-1, with D hard to call. This CDR3 contains 15 residues. Germline CDR1 MGHRA, CDR2 YSYEKL. Between the trimmed V and J ends, which lost 4 bases and 1 base, there was a span of 13 bases. The CDR3 DNA reads TGCGCCAGCAGCCGAGATTGGTCAGCGAACACTGAAGCTTTCTTT. Translating gives CASSRDWSANTEAFF.